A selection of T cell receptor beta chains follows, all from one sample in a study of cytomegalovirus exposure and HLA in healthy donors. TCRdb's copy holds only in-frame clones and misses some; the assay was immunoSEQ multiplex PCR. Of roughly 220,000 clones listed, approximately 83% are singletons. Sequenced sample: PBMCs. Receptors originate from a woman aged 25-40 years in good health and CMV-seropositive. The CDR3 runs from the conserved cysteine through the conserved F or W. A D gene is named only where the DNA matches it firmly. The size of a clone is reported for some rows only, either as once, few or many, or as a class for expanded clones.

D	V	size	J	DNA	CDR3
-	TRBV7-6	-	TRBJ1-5	TGTGCCAGCAGCTTAGGGGCCGAAAATCAGCCCCAGCATTTT	CASSLGAENQPQHF
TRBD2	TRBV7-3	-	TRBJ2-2	TGTGCCAGCAGCTTACGCGGGAGTAACACCGGGGAGCTGTTTTTT	CASSLRGSNTGELFF
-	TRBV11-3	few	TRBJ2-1	TGTGCCAGCAGCTTAGTTAGCAATGAGCAGTTCTTC	CASSLVSNEQFF
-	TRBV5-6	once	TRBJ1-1	TGTGCCAGCAGCTTCCGACAGGATGGAGGGATGAACACTGAAGCTTTCTTT	CASSFRQDGGMNTEAFF
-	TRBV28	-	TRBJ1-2	TGTGCCAGCAGTTTAAGGTTATTTAACTATGGCTACACCTTC	CASSLRLFNYGYTF
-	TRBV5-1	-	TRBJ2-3	TGCGCCAGCAGCTTGGGAGGGACCACACGTACGCAGTATTTT	CASSLGGTTRTQYF
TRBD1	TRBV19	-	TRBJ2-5	TGTGCCAGTAGTTCGGCTAACAGGGGGCGGGTGGGGGAGACCCAGTACTTC	CASSSANRGRVGETQYF
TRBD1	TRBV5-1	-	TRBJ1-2	TGCGCCAGCAGCCGCTTGGACAGGGACTCCTATGGCTACACCTTC	CASSRLDRDSYGYTF
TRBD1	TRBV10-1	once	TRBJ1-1	TGCGCCAGCAGTGGACAGGGGGGCACTGAAGCTTTCTTT	CASSGQGGTEAFF
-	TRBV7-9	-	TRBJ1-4	TGTGCCAGCAGCTTAGGGTACGCAGAAGGTGGTGAAAAACTGTTTTTT	CASSLGYAEGGEKLFF
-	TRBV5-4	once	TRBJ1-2	TGTGCCAGCAGCTTGGAGCACAGGGATTATGGCTACACCTTC	CASSLEHRDYGYTF
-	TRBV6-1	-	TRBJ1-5	TGTGCCAGCAGTGAAAAGGGAGTAGACCAGCCCCAGCATTTT	CASSEKGVDQPQHF
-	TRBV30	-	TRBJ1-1	TGTGCCTGGAAACTGGGGATGAACACTGAAGCTTTCTTT	CAWKLGMNTEAFF
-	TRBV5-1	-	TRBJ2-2	TGCGCCAGCAGCACCAGGACGAGCACCGGGGAGCTGTTTTTT	CASSTRTSTGELFF
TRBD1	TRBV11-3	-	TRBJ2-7	TGTGCCAGCAGCCGGGGACAGGGGGCTGGCTACGAGCAGTACTTC	CASSRGQGAGYEQYF
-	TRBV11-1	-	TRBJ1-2	TGTGCCAGCAGCCCACGGAGGGGGGGCTATGGCTACACCTTC	CASSPRRGGYGYTF
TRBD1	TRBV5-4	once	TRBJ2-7	TGTGCCAGCAGCTCAAGGACAGGGCTCTCCGAGCAGTACTTC	CASSSRTGLSEQYF
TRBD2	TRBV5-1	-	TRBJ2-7	TGCGCCAGCAGCTTGAGGGCTGGCGGGGGCTACGAGCAGTACTTC	CASSLRAGGGYEQYF
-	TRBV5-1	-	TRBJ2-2	TGCGCCAGCAGCTCAGGTGGGCAAACCGGGGAGCTGTTTTTT	CASSSGGQTGELFF
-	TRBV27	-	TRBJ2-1	TGTGCCAGCAGTTTAAGTGGGACCTCCTACAATGAGCAGTTCTTC	CASSLSGTSYNEQFF
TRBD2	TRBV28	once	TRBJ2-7	TGTGCCAGCGTCAGCGGGAGGGTCTACGAGCAGTACTTC	CASVSGRVYEQYF
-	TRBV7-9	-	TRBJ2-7	TGTGCCAGCAGCTTAGAGGCAGCCTACGAGCAGTACTTC	CASSLEAAYEQYF
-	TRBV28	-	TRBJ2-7	TGTGCCAGCATACCTATGACAGTCACACTACCGTCTCACTACGAGCAGTACTTC	CASIPMTVTLPSHYEQYF
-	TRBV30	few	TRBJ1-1	TGTGCCTGGGGGAGACCTCAGGGGAACACTGAAGCTTTCTTT	CAWGRPQGNTEAFF
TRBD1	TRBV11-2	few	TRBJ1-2	TGTGCCAGCAGCTTAGAGACTTCGACAGGGGGCTACACCTTC	CASSLETSTGGYTF
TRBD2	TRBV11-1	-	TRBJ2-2	TGTGCCAGCAGCTTAGCTAGCGGGAGAGACACCGGGGAGCTGTTTTTT	CASSLASGRDTGELFF
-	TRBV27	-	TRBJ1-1	TGTGCCAGCAGTTTATCTCCTAACTTGAACACTGAAGCTTTCTTT	CASSLSPNLNTEAFF
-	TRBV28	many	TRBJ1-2	TGTGCCAGCACCCTTCCTGGGGCTTGGGGCTACACCTTC	CASTLPGAWGYTF
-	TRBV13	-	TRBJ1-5	TGTGCCAGCAGCTTAGGCAGGGCTAGCAATCAGCCCCAGCATTTT	CASSLGRASNQPQHF
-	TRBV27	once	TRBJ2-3	TGTGCCAGCAGTTTATCCGGGGGCACAGATACGCAGTATTTT	CASSLSGGTDTQYF
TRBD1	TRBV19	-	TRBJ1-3	TGTGCCAGTAGTAAGGGACAGGACGGAAACACCATATATTTT	CASSKGQDGNTIYF
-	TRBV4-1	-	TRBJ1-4	TGCGCCAGCAGCCAAGAACGGGCTGCTAATGAAAAACTGTTTTTT	CASSQERAANEKLFF
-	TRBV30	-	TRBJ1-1	TGTGCCTGGAACAGGCGTCTGAACACTGAAGCTTTCTTT	CAWNRRLNTEAFF
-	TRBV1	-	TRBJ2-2	TGCACCAGCAGGCAACGGGACATCTCCCCCGCAGGCAACGGGGAGCTGTTTTTT	CTSRQRDISPAGNGELFF
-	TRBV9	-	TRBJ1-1	TGTGCCAGCAGCGTTTCTAGAGACAGTGAAGCTTTCTTT	CASSVSRDSEAFF
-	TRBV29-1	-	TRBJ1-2	TGCAGCGTTGAGCACACGGGCTATGGCTACACCTTC	CSVEHTGYGYTF
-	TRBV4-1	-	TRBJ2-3	TGCGCCAGCAGCCAAGGGAGGGGGACCCGGAGGACAGATACGCAGTATTTT	CASSQGRGTRRTDTQYF
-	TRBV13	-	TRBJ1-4	TGTGCCAGCAGCTTAGGCGGGGTTGGCGAAAAACTGTTTTTT	CASSLGGVGEKLFF